This passage covers 25 T cell receptor beta chains from one sample sequenced in a study of T cell repertoires in cytomegalovirus infection. Their recognized antigens are unknown. MiXCR, run by TCRdb on the reads, gives a single entry per CDR3 protein. The sample lists 80,000 or so distinct CDR3 sequences, around 42% occurring once. The specimen was CD8+ T cells from cultured PBMCs, collected from culture after CMV antigen stimulation. The source of these receptors is a human donor in good health (CMV status not recorded). Some clones in this sample may be carry-over from other donors' samples.

The chain has TRBV5-1 and TRBJ2-1; weak D call: TRBD2 (5 bases). Germline V gene lookup returns CDR1 SGHRS and CDR2 YFSETQ. The V end lost 3 bases, the J end lost 0 bases, and 10 bases lay between the germline ends. The CDR3 spans 15 residues. The DNA of the CDR3 is TGCGCCAGCAGCTCCGGGGATAGCTCCTACAATGAGCAGTTCTTC. It encodes CASSSGDSSYNEQFF.

This clonotype has a handful of counts. The chain employs TRBV10-3 and TRBJ2-6; D unresolved. Germline V gene sequence: CDR1 ENHRY, CDR2 SYGVKD. The length of the CDR3 is 17 residues. The ends were cut back, 0 bases at V and 1 base at J, with 10 bases in the middle. CDR3 residues: CAISESTYPSGANVLTF. CDR3 nucleotides: TGTGCCATCAGTGAGTCGACGTACCCGTCTGGGGCCAACGTCCTGACTTTC.

The rearrangement joins TRBV6-5 to TRBJ1-6, with D unclear. Trimming removed 0 bases at V and 7 bases at J, with 10 bases between. CDR1 is MNHEY, CDR2 SVGAGI, per germline. The CDR3 loop spans 15 amino acids. CDR3 sequence (DNA): TGTGCCAGCAGTTACTCACAGAGTAGGAATTCACCCCTCCACTTT. Translating gives CASSYSQSRNSPLHF.

The V call is TRBV28, the J call TRBJ2-5; D uncertain. V was clipped by 5 bases and J by 5 bases, with 24 bases between them. CDR1 MDHEN and CDR2 SYDVKM come from the germline V gene. The CDR3 covers 17 residues. CDR3 region: CASSPPVSRQPLETQYF. As DNA, the CDR3 is TGTGCCAGCAGTCCCCCCGTTAGTCGGCAGCCGTTGGAGACCCAGTACTTC.

This clonotype occurred a few times. The chain couples TRBV4-1 to TRBJ2-5; 7 bases match TRBD1. With V trimmed by 3 bases and J by 6 bases, 7 bases remained unmatched. The CDR3 has 14 residues. Germline CDR1 MGHRA, CDR2 YSYEKL. The CDR3: CASSQEHRGQTQYF. In nucleotides, the CDR3 is TGCGCCAGCAGCCAGGAACACAGGGGTCAGACCCAGTACTTC.

The genes are TRBV12-5 and TRBJ1-4; possible D gene TRBD1, 6 bases. V was pared by 1 base and J by 6 bases, with 6 bases between. The CDR3 loop spans 13 amino acids. The germline gives CDR1 LGHNT, CDR2 FRNRAP. The CDR3 DNA reads as TGTGCTAGTGGTTTGGCAGGGGATGAAAAACTGTTTTTT. Encoded protein: CASGLAGDEKLFF.

The rearrangement links TRBV20-1 to TRBJ2-7, with 10 bases aligning to TRBD2. The CDR3 covers 13 residues. Germline V lookup: CDR1 DFQATT, CDR2 SNEGSKA (reference sequence). The junction had 6 bases not matched to a gene; V was cut back by 5 bases and J by 5 bases. CDR3 residues: CSALAGGVHEQYF. CDR3 nucleotides: TGCAGTGCTTTAGCGGGGGGAGTCCACGAGCAGTACTTC.

The chain recombines TRBV5-4 with TRBJ1-1; a possible D gene is TRBD1 (6 bases). Germline CDR1 and CDR2: SGHNT and YYREEE (reference sequence). V was trimmed by 2 bases and J by 3 bases, leaving 11 bases between them. This CDR3 comprises 14 residues. CDR3 sequence (DNA): TGTGCCAGCAGCTTTGGGGGCAGATACACTGAAGCTTTCTTT. Its protein is CASSFGGRYTEAFF.

This clonotype showed up just a few times. The V call is TRBV6-1, the J call TRBJ1-3; 8 nucleotides align to TRBD1. CDR3 length: 15 residues. Germline loops: CDR1 MNHNS, CDR2 SASEGT. V lost 4 bases, J lost 0 bases, and 2 bases stayed unmatched. The CDR3 is CASSGQGFSGNTIYF. CDR3 in DNA: TGTGCCAGCAGTGGACAGGGGTTCTCTGGAAACACCATATATTTT.

The chain recombines TRBV12-3 or TRBV12-4 with TRBJ2-7, with unresolved D. The V end was cut by 1 base, the J end by 0 bases, with 7 bases between. This CDR3 has 14 residues. The CDR3 spells CASSLDTSSYEQYF. The CDR3 DNA follows: TGTGCCAGCAGTTTAGACACCTCCTCCTACGAGCAGTACTTC.

The chain employs TRBV7-9 and TRBJ1-1; no firm D call. Germline V gene sequence: CDR1 SEHNR, CDR2 FQNEAQ (reference sequence). The CDR3 runs 13 residues. The V and J ends lost 5 bases and 0 bases respectively, with 7 bases between them. CDR3 in amino acids: CASSGSMNTEAFF. The DNA for the CDR3 is TGTGCCAGCAGCGGAAGTATGAACACTGAAGCTTTCTTT.

This rearrangement joins TRBV3-1 to TRBJ1-1, with D unresolved. CDR1 is LGHDT, CDR2 YNNKEL, per germline (reference sequence). The CDR3 sequence is 13 residues long. V shed 4 bases and J shed 6 bases, with 12 bases lying between them. CDR3 in DNA: TGTGCCAGCAGCCCACCCGGAACCCCTGAAGCTTTCTTT. Encoded protein: CASSPPGTPEAFF.

The V call is TRBV15, the J call TRBJ2-1; TRBD2 might be the D (5 bases). V lost 1 base and J lost 8, with 9 bases in between. The CDR3 extends over 13 amino acids. Germline CDR1 and CDR2: LNHNV and YYDKDF (reference sequence). CDR3 nucleotide sequence: TGTGCCACCAGCAGAGTCCTAGCCTATGAGCAGTTCTTC. This translates into CATSRVLAYEQFF. Full variable domain (missing parts from reference TRBV15 and TRBJ2-1): DAMVIQNPRYQVTQFGKPVTLSCSQTLNHNVMYWYQQKSSQAPKLLFHYYDKDFNNEADTPDNFQSRRPNTSFCFLDIRSPGLGDTAMYLCATSRVLAYEQFFGPGTRLTVL.

V usage is TRBV28 and J usage is TRBJ2-6; possible D gene TRBD1, 6 bases. The germline gives CDR1 MDHEN, CDR2 SYDVKM. This CDR3 comprises 15 residues. V lost 6 bases and J lost 1, with 10 bases in between. The CDR3 nucleotides read TGTGCCAGCAGCTTGGGGACATCTGGGGCCAACGTCCTGACTTTC. Translated, it gives CASSLGTSGANVLTF.

V and J are TRBV6-2 or TRBV6-3 and TRBJ2-7; TRBD2 agrees at 10 bases. Germline lookup yields CDR1 MNHEY and CDR2 SVGEGT. V was clipped by 5 bases and J by 1 base; unmatched bases: 5. There are 15 residues in the CDR3. In DNA form, the CDR3 reads TGTGCCAGCAGTAGCGGGGGGGCGGATTCCTACGAGCAGTACTTC. Translation gives CASSSGGADSYEQYF.

The chain joins TRBV7-9 to TRBJ2-2; a possible D gene is TRBD1 (6 bases). Germline V gene data show CDR1 as SEHNR and CDR2 as FQNEAQ (reference sequence). V lost 6 bases, J lost 6 bases, and 11 bases lay in between. CDR3 size: 13 residues. CDR3 DNA sequence: TGTGCCAGCAGAGCAGACAGGTCCGGGGAGCTGTTTTTT. It encodes CASRADRSGELFF.

The rearrangement joins TRBV7-9 to TRBJ2-1; unclear D gene. V was cut by 6 bases and J by 9 bases, with 15 bases left in between. CDR1 and CDR2 (germline): SEHNR, FQNEAQ (reference sequence). This CDR3 contains 13 residues. The CDR3 nucleotides read TGTGCCAGCAGACCTACCGCGTTTGGTGAGCAGTTCTTC. Amino acid sequence: CASRPTAFGEQFF.

The gene calls are TRBV18 and TRBJ2-3, with TRBD1 identical over 7 bases. The CDR3 has 17 amino acids. Germline values: CDR1 KGHSH, CDR2 LQKENI. Unmatched junction bases numbered 8, after V lost 2 bases and J lost 0 bases. The CDR3 nucleotides are TGTGCCAGCTCACCAAGTGACAGGGCAACTAGCACAGATACGCAGTATTTT. Encoded protein: CASSPSDRATSTDTQYF.

This clonotype was observed a few times. The rearrangement links TRBV7-8 to TRBJ2-7; no clear D gene. Between the trimmed V and J ends, which lost 1 base and 0 bases, there was a span of 10 bases. Per the germline V gene, CDR1 is SGHVS and CDR2 is FQNEAQ. The CDR3 has 15 residues. The CDR3 here is CASSLVAGISYEQYF. In DNA form, the CDR3 reads TGTGCCAGCAGCTTAGTAGCAGGCATCTCCTACGAGCAGTACTTC.

V and J are TRBV5-6 and TRBJ1-1; D remains ambiguous. Germline assignment: CDR1 SGHDT and CDR2 YYEEEE. The CDR3 extends over 12 amino acids. V lost 4 bases and J lost 4, with 8 bases in between. CDR3 in amino acids: CASSQARTEAFF. The CDR3 nucleotides read TGTGCCAGCAGCCAGGCGCGCACTGAAGCTTTCTTT.

The genes are TRBV14 and TRBJ1-2; tentative D call: TRBD1 (6 bases). The germline gives CDR1 SGHDN, CDR2 FVKESK. Trimming took off 3 bases at V and 4 bases at J, with 15 bases between the two ends. CDR3 length: 15 residues. CDR3 region: CASSQRNRVPYGYTF. DNA of the CDR3: TGTGCCAGCAGCCAGCGTAACAGGGTCCCCTATGGCTACACCTTC.

This clonotype was seen once. V gene TRBV9 combines with J gene TRBJ2-5, with 8 bases aligning to TRBD2. Germline V lookup: CDR1 SGDLS, CDR2 YYNGEE. This CDR3 comprises 15 residues. The ends lost 0 bases at V and 5 bases at J; junction bases unmatched: 6. DNA of the CDR3: TGTGCCAGCAGCGTAGGTGGTCTAGCGGGTGAGACCCAGTACTTC. This sequence encodes CASSVGGLAGETQYF.

CDR3 sequence: CASVGEGGIPGETQYF. For the CDR3, the DNA is TGTGCCAGCGTGGGCGAGGGCGGGATACCGGGGGAGACCCAGTACTTC. The rearrangement uses TRBV7-6 and TRBJ2-5; weak D call: TRBD2 (6 bases). Germline V CDR1 and CDR2: SGHVS, FNYEAQ. There are 16 residues in the CDR3. Trimming took off 8 bases at V and 5 bases at J, with 24 bases between the two ends.

This chain joins TRBV7-6 and TRBJ2-3; tentatively, D is TRBD1 or TRBD2 (5 bases each). Trimming pared 4 bases from V and 2 bases from J, leaving 16 bases between. The CDR3 is made up of 16 amino acids. Germline V gene data show CDR1 as SGHVS and CDR2 as FNYEAQ. The CDR3 region has the DNA TGTGCCAGCAGCTCACCGGGCGTAGGGACCACAGATACGCAGTATTTT. Its translation: CASSSPGVGTTDTQYF.

V is TRBV5-4 and J is TRBJ2-1; TRBD2 matches 10 bases. Unmatched junction bases numbered 6, after V lost 6 bases and J lost 3 bases. Germline V gives CDR1 SGHNT, CDR2 YYREEE (reference sequence). The length of the CDR3 is 15 residues. In DNA form, the CDR3 reads TGTGCCAGCATCTCCGGACTAGCGGACTACAATGAGCAGTTCTTC. Translated: CASISGLADYNEQFF.